This TCR beta chain came from a study of blood T cell repertoires in COVID-19 (TCRdb year 2020). Broadly, across the study: Samples covering the acute and convalescent phases of COVID-19 were provided by collaborators in the United States, Italy and Spain. The material from the prospective study consisted of cDNA or gDNA derived from T cells, B-cell-depleted T cells, or PBMCs. Samples were obtained from the ongoing ImmuneRACE study (first 160 participants) and from 1,254 subjects provided by 6 global collaborators. Sample metadata almost always included a de-identified subject ID, COVID-19 status, age in years and sex. The repertoires were released in a freely available public database intended as a resource for research on the immune response to SARS-CoV-2. Deeply sampled blood TCRbeta repertoires from subjects exposed to, actively infected with, or recovered from COVID-19 were included in the dataset. HLA class I and class II types, where available, came from metadata supplied by the sample provider rather than from assay-based typing.

On this clone itself: Its antigen specificity is not known. Base qualities are not recorded, but no much larger clone differs from it by a single base.

Broader findings and caveats from the paper: How much clinical and demographic metadata was included differed by source and by participant, and the metadata was provided uncurated.

Via the germline V gene, CDR1 is SGHRS and CDR2 YFSETQ. Measured from the cysteine to the phenylalanine, the CDR3 is 17 residues long. The read is trimmed to its CDR3 DNA, 51 bases read in frame from base 1. The germline V and J ends show losses of 4 bases and 6 bases respectively, and no gene match explains 18 bases of the junction. Samples from volunteer blood donors who had recovered from COVID-19 were contributed by a second Seattle source. Collaborating institutions collected whole blood in K2EDTA tubes following their own protocols. For TCRbeta analysis, collaborators shipped samples as frozen whole blood, isolated PBMCs, or DNA extracted from either of those sample types. TCRbeta CDR3 regions were amplified from genomic DNA by means of the immunoSEQ Assay, a bias-controlled multiplex PCR. As for the original processing: The number of nucleated cells in each sample was estimated from the amplification of reference gene primers within the assay. To quantify the absolute abundance of each unique TCRbeta CDR3 rearrangement, sequence reads were collapsed and filtered. For each sample, productive Simpson clonality was calculated by taking the square root of Simpson's diversity index across productive rearrangements. TCRdb stores this immuneACCESS table with in-frame sequences only. Part of the clones is absent; in the studies checked, under half of the shortfall reflects unresolved V genes, and no reason is known for the rest. The V and J calls and clone size were taken over from that table, and D and trimming were inferred from the DNA. The sample has some 250,000 clones on record, around 86% of them singletons. The ten most abundant clones make up about 2.2% of the sample.

The chain joins TRBV5-1 to TRBJ2-5; a stretch of 7 junction bases matches TRBD2. The source is a man between 25 and 39 years old who had recovered from COVID-19. Material: peripheral blood. The DNA sequence is given as TGCGCCAGCAGCACGGGGGGATTGGGCAGGGCCCTTCAGACCCAGTACTTC. Its product reads: CASSTGGLGRALQTQYF.